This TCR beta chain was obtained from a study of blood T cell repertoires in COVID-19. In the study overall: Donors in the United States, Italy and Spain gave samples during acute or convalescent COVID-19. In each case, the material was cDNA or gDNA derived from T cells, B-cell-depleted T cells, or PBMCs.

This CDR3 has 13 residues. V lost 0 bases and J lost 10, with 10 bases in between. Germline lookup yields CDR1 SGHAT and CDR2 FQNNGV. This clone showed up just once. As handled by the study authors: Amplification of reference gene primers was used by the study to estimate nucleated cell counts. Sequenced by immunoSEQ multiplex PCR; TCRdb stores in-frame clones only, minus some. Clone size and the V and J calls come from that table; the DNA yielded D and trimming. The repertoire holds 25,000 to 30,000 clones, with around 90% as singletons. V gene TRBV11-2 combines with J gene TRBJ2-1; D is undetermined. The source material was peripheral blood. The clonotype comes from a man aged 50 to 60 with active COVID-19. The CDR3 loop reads CASSLETPSEQFF. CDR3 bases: TGTGCCAGCAGCTTAGAGACTCCCTCAGAGCAGTTCTTC.